The clone carrying this T cell receptor (beta chain) has more than one count but fewer than ten. CDR1 MGHDK and CDR2 SYGVNS come from the germline V gene. CDR3 length equals 14 residues. With 4 bases clipped from V and 3 bases from J, the junction kept 5 bases outside the gene matches. This record comes from a study of blood T cells in healthy people across ages. Sample-barcoded 5' priming and a J-beta primer mix drove a second PCR of roughly 7 to 11 cycles. TCRdb re-called the 5' RACE reads with MiXCR, one entry per CDR3 protein. Of 780,000 or so distinct CDR3 sequences listed, roughly 53% were seen once; the top ten hold roughly 37%.

Material for sequencing was blood. The receptor was isolated from an elderly man in good health. The chain links TRBV25-1 to TRBJ2-7; 8 bases line up with TRBD2. CDR3 coding DNA: TGTGCCAGCAGTGTAGGCCGGGGGGGCTACGAGCAGTACTTC. The encoded protein is CASSVGRGGYEQYF.